Reported below is one T cell receptor beta chain. The sample belongs to a study of shared T cell receptors in the human thymus. Sequencing used immunoSEQ multiplex PCR; TCRdb keeps in-frame clones, though not all of them. The data show just under 550,000 clones, around 82% seen once. V lost 10 bases to trimming and J lost 8 bases, with 17 bases between them. The CDR3 is 13 amino acids. Germline CDR1 is ENHRY and CDR2 is SYGVKD. Separately, the same data were catalogued under a study of human thymus T cells. As that report states: Samples came from healthy Finnish infants during open corrective cardiac surgery.

Material for sequencing was thymocytes. The source is a boy in the first two years of life with a congenital heart defect. The V gene is TRBV10-3, the J gene TRBJ1-4, with a weak D call TRBD1 (6 bases). CDR3 nucleotide sequence: TGTGCCACACACAGGGACACAGACGAAAAACTGTTTTTT. Translation gives CATHRDTDEKLFF.